Listed below are T cell receptor beta chains from one sample, sequenced in a study of T cell repertoires in cytomegalovirus infection. One entry per CDR3 protein results from TCRdb running MiXCR on the reads. Here the sample spans roughly 640,000 distinct CDR3 sequences, 20% to 30% being singletons. Sequencing used CD8+ T cells from PBMCs. These receptors were collected from a human donor in good health (CMV status not recorded). Some clones in this sample may be carry-over from other donors' samples. The CDR3 runs from the conserved cysteine through the conserved F or W. The D gene is left open where the match is weak. Not all rows give a size; the values are once, few, many and, for expanded clones, a class.

clone size	D gene	J gene	V gene	CDR3 DNA	CDR3 protein
-	TRBD1	TRBJ1-6	TRBV7-2	TGTGCCAGCAGCTTCAGCCGGGACAGGGCCCTCTATAATTCACCCCTCCACTTT	CASSFSRDRALYNSPLHF
-	-	TRBJ2-2	TRBV2	TGTGCCAGCAGTGTTTCGGCGTATGGGAACACCGGGGAGCTGTTTTTT	CASSVSAYGNTGELFF
-	-	TRBJ1-1	TRBV7-9	TGTGCCAGCAGCCACAGGACAGATAATCTGAACACTGAAGCTTTCTTT	CASSHRTDNLNTEAFF
few	TRBD2	TRBJ2-5	TRBV28	TGTGCCAGCAGTTTAAGCCTAGCGGGGGAGGAGACCCAGTACTTC	CASSLSLAGEETQYF
many	-	TRBJ2-5	TRBV7-6	TGTGCCAGCAGCTTAGGGATTGGGACCCAGTACTTC	CASSLGIGTQYF
many	TRBD2	TRBJ2-5	TRBV7-2	TGTGCCAGCAGCTTAGTACTAGCGGGTTACCAAGAGACCCAGTACTTC	CASSLVLAGYQETQYF
few	-	TRBJ2-1	TRBV29-1	TGCAGCGCCCAAGGGGGATCAGGGCGATCCTACAATGAGCAGTTCTTC	CSAQGGSGRSYNEQFF
-	TRBD1	TRBJ1-3	TRBV5-5	TGTGCCAGCAGGGAGGGGACAGGGGGCCTCTCTGGAAACACCATATATTTT	CASREGTGGLSGNTIYF
-	-	TRBJ2-2	TRBV4-1	TGCGCCAGCAGATGGCTCGCCGCGAACACCGGGGAGCTGTTTTTT	CASRWLAANTGELFF
few	-	TRBJ2-3	TRBV15	TGTGCCACCAGCAGAGATTCTCGAGGCGGAGGCACAGATACGCAGTATTTT	CATSRDSRGGGTDTQYF
many	-	TRBJ1-5	TRBV15	TGTGCCACCAGCAGAGATCTATCGGGCAATCAGCCCCAGCATTTT	CATSRDLSGNQPQHF
few	-	TRBJ1-1	TRBV28	TGTGCCAGCAGAATCCCGGGACACCGCGTGAACACTGAAGCTTTCTTT	CASRIPGHRVNTEAFF
many	-	TRBJ1-4	TRBV7-9	TGTGCCAGCAGCCCCGTTGGGGTAAAGGAAAAACTGTTTTTT	CASSPVGVKEKLFF
-	-	TRBJ2-1	TRBV12-3/TRBV12-4	TGTGCCAGCACCGTGACTGATGGCGTGACTGAGCAGTTCTTC	CASTVTDGVTEQFF
many	-	TRBJ2-3	TRBV6-2/TRBV6-3	TGTGCCAGCCCCGGACGCACCGATACGCAGTATTTT	CASPGRTDTQYF
few	-	TRBJ1-1	TRBV28	TGTGCCAGCACTCTCGCCAGGGTGAACACTGAAGCTTTCTTT	CASTLARVNTEAFF
-	-	TRBJ1-2	TRBV15	TGTGCCACCAGCGCGCCCGGAGGGGCGGGCTATGGCTACACCTTC	CATSAPGGAGYGYTF
many	-	TRBJ2-1	TRBV7-8	TGTGCCAGCATCCCAGGGGGGGGAAGCTCCTACAATGAGCAGTTCTTC	CASIPGGGSSYNEQFF
few	-	TRBJ1-4	TRBV25-1	TGTGCCAGCAGTGAAGGAAGGGGAGCTAATGAAAAACTGTTTTTT	CASSEGRGANEKLFF
few	-	TRBJ2-7	TRBV2	TGTGCCAGCGACGACGGCAACTCTTACGAGCAGTACTTC	CASDDGNSYEQYF
-	TRBD1	TRBJ1-5	TRBV7-9	TGTGCCAGCAGCACAAACCGGGACAGGGTTGATCAGCCCCAGCATTTT	CASSTNRDRVDQPQHF
-	-	TRBJ2-3	TRBV6-2/TRBV6-3	TGTGCCAGCAGTTACGAGGGGGAAACAGATACGCAGTATTTT	CASSYEGETDTQYF
few	TRBD1	TRBJ1-3	TRBV4-1	TGCGCCAGCAGCCTACAGGACAGGGGCAACTCTGGAAACACCATATATTTT	CASSLQDRGNSGNTIYF
-	-	TRBJ1-5	TRBV5-6	TGTGCCAGCAGCTTGTTGACTTCTTGGGATAGCAATCAGCCCCAGCATTTT	CASSLLTSWDSNQPQHF
-	TRBD1	TRBJ1-2	TRBV29-1	TGCAGCGTGAAGGGACAGGGGCCCCCTAACTATGGCTACACCTTC	CSVKGQGPPNYGYTF
few	-	TRBJ1-1	TRBV6-2/TRBV6-3	TGTGCCAGCAGACCTAAAATGAACACTGAAGCTTTCTTT	CASRPKMNTEAFF